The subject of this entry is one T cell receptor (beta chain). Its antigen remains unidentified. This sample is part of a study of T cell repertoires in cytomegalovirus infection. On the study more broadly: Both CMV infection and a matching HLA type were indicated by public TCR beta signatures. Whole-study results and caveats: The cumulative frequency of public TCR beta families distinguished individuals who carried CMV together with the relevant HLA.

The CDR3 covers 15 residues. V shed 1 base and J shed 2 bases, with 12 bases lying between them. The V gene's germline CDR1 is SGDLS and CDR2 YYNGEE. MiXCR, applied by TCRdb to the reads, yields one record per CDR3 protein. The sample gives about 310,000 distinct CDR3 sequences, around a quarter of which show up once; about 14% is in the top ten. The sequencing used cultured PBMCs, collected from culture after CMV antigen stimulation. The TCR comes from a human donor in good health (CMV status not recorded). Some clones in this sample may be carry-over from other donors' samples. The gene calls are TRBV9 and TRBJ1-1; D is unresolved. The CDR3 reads CASSVSVGLNTEAFF. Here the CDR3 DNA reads TGTGCCAGCAGCGTATCCGTCGGCTTAAACACTGAAGCTTTCTTT.